This T cell receptor beta chain was retrieved from a study of shared clonotypes between healthy human individuals. Study-wide points: Among the subsets, naive ones generally showed larger estimated richness than memory ones.

Naive CD8 populations comprised CD45RO-negative cells positively selected for CCR7, excluding terminally differentiated effector memory CD45RA+ cells. An assay was performed, and its level was deep. The repertoire was sequenced with immunoSEQ multiplex PCR; TCRdb's copy has only in-frame clones and lacks some. The sample lists 2 million or so clones, approximately 95% occurring once. For this clone: The antigen remains unidentified. One junction end does not reproduce the germline sequence, and a read error may be involved.

Germline V gives CDR1 SSHAT, CDR2 FNYEAQ (reference sequence). This CDR3 comprises 18 residues. This TCR was sampled from a man aged 18 to 30 in good health. Sequencing used naive CD8+ T cells sorted from blood. V and J are TRBV7-7 and TRBJ2-5, with D possibly matching TRBD2 (5 bases). CDR3 loop: CASSLAYGRGKNQETQYF. CDR3 DNA: TGTGCTAGCAGCTTAGCCTATGGCCGGGGAAAGAACCAAGAGACCCAGTACTTC.